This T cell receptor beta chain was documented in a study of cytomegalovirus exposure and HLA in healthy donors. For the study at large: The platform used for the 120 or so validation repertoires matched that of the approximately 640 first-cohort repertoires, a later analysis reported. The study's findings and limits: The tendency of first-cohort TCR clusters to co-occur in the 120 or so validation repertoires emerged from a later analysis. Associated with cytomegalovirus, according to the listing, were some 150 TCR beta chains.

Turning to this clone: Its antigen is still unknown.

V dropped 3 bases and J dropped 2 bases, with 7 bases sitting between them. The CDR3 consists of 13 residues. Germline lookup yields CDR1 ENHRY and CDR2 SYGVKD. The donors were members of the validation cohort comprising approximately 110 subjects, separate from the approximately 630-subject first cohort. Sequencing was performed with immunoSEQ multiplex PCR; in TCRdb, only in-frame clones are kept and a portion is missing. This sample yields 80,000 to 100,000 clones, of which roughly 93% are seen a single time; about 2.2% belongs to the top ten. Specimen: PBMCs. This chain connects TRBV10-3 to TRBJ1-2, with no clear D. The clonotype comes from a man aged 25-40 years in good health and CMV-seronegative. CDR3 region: CAISDGENYGYTF. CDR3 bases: TGTGCCATCAGTGATGGGGAGAACTATGGCTACACCTTC.